This T cell receptor beta chain was profiled in a study of cytomegalovirus exposure and HLA in healthy donors. Study-level results: It was in a later analysis that TCR association rates were seen to vary by HLA locus, highest for DRB1 and lowest for HLA-C.

Primers included in the PCR were 60 Vbeta and 13 Jbeta primers. Some clones are missing from TCRdb's copy, which holds only in-frame ones; the method was immunoSEQ multiplex PCR. Here the sample spans tens of thousands of clones, roughly four fifths being singletons. This clone was seen a handful of times. Its antigen remains unidentified. Germline loops: CDR1 SNHLY, CDR2 FYNNEI. The trim removed 3 bases at V and 10 bases at J, leaving 8 bases unmatched. The CDR3 sequence is 14 residues long. This sequence joins TRBV2 and TRBJ2-1; 8 bases align to TRBD1. Sequencing was done on a sample of PBMCs. The sequence came from a woman in her forties in good health and CMV-seropositive. In nucleotides, the CDR3 is TGTGCCAGCAGTGAGGGCAGGGGGCGGGAAGAGCAGTTCTTC. Amino acids: CASSEGRGREEQFF.